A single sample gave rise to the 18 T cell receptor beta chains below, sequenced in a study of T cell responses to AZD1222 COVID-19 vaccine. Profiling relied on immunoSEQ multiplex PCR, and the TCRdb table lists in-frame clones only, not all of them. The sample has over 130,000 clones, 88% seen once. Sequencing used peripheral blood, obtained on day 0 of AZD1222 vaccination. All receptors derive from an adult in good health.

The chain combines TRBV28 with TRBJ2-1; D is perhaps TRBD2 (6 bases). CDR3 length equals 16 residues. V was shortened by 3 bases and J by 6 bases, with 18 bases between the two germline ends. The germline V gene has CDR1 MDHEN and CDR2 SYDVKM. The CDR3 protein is CASSFRVARGSNEQFF. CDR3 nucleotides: TGTGCCAGCAGTTTTAGGGTAGCCCGGGGGAGCAATGAGCAGTTCTTC.

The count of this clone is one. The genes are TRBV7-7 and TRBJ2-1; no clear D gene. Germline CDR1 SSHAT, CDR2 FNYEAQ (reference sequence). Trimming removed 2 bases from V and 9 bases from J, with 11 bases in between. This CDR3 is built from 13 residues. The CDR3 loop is CASSLKVSGEQFF. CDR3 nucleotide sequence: TGTGCCAGCAGCTTAAAAGTCTCGGGTGAGCAGTTCTTC.

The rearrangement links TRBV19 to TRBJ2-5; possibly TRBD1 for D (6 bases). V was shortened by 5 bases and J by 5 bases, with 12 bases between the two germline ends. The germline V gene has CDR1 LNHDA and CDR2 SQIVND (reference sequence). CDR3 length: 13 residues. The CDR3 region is CASSLQGRETQYF. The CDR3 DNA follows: TGTGCCAGTAGTCTACAGGGTCGGGAGACCCAGTACTTC. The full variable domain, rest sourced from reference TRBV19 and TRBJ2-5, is DGGITQSPKYLFRKEGQNVTLSCEQNLNHDAMYWYRQDPGQGLRLIYYSQIVNDFQKGDIAEGYSVSREKKESFPLTVTSAQKNPTAFYLCASSLQGRETQYFGPGTRLLVL.

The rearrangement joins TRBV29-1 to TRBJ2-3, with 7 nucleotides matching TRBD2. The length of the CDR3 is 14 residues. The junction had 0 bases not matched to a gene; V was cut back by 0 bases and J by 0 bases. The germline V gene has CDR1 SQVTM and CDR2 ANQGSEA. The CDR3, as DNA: TGCAGCGTTGAAGAGGGGGGGAGCACAGATACGCAGTATTTT. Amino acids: CSVEEGGSTDTQYF.

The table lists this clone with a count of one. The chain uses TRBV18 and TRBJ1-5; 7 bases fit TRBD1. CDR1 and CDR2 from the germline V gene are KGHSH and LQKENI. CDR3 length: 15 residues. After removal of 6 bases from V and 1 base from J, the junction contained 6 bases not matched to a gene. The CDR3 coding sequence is TGTGCCAGCTCTCAAGACAGGGACAGCAATCAGCCCCAGCATTTT. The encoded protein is CASSQDRDSNQPQHF.

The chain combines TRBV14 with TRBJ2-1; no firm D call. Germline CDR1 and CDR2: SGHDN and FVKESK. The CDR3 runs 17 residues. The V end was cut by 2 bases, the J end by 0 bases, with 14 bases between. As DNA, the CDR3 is TGTGCCAGCAGCCAACTACTGGCGCTGAGCTCCTACAATGAGCAGTTCTTC. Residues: CASSQLLALSSYNEQFF.

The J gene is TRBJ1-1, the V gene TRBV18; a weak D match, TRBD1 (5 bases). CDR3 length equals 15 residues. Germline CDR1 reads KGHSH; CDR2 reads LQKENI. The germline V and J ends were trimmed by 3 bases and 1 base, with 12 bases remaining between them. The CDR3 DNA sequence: TGTGCCAGCTCACCTTCCGGCAGGGCGAACACTGAAGCTTTCTTT. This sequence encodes CASSPSGRANTEAFF.

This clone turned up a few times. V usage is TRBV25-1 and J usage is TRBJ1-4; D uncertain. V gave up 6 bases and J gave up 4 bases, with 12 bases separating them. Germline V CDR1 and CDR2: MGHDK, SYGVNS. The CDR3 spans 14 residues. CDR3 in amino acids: CASRPSGSNEKLFF. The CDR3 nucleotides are TGTGCCAGCAGGCCTTCGGGGAGTAATGAAAAACTGTTTTTT.

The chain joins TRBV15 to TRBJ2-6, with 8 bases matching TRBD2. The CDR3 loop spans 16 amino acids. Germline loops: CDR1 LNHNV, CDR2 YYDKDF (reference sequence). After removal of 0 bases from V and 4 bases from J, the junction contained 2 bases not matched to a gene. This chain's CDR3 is CATSRERGAGANVLTF. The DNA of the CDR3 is TGTGCCACCAGCAGAGAGCGGGGGGCAGGGGCCAACGTCCTGACTTTC. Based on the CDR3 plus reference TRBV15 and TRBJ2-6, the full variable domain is DAMVIQNPRYQVTQFGKPVTLSCSQTLNHNVMYWYQQKSSQAPKLLFHYYDKDFNNEADTPDNFQSRRPNTSFCFLDIRSPGLGDTAMYLCATSRERGAGANVLTFGAGSRLTVL.

Here the CDR3 reads CSASQAGEQYF. For the CDR3, the DNA is TGCAGTGCTTCCCAAGCGGGCGAGCAGTACTTC. The chain joins TRBV20-1 to TRBJ2-7, with D perhaps matching TRBD2 (6 bases). The germline V and J ends were trimmed by 5 bases and 6 bases, with 11 bases remaining between them. The CDR3 is 11 amino acids. CDR1 is DFQATT, CDR2 SNEGSKA, per germline (reference sequence).

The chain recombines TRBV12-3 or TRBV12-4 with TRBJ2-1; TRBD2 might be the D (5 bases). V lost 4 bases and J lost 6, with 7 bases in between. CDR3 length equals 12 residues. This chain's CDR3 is CASSSTSNEQFF. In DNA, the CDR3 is TGTGCCAGCAGTTCCACTAGCAATGAGCAGTTCTTC.

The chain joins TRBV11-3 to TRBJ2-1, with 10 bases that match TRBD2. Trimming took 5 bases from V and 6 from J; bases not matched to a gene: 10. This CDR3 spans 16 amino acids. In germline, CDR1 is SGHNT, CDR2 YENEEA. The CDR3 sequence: CASSPPERTSGNEQFF. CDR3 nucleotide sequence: TGTGCCAGCAGCCCCCCGGAAAGGACTAGCGGCAATGAGCAGTTCTTC.

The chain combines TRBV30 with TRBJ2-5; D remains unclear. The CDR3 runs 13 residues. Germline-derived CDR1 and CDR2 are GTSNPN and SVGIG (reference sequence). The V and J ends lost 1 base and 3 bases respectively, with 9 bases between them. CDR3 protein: CAWSGVLKETQYF. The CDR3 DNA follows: TGTGCCTGGAGTGGGGTACTCAAAGAGACCCAGTACTTC.

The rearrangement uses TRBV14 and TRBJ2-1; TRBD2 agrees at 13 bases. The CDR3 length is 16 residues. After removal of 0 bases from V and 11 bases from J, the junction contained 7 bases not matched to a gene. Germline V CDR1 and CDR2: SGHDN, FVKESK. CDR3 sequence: CASSQDRTSGSRKQFF. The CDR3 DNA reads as TGTGCCAGCAGCCAAGATAGGACTAGCGGGAGTAGAAAGCAGTTCTTC.

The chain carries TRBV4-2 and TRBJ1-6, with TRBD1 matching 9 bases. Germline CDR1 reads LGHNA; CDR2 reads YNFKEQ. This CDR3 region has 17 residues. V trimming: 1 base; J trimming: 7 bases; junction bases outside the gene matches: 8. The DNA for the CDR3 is TGTGCCAGCAGCCAAGGGGACAGGGTAGATCCCAATTCACCCCTCCACTTT. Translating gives CASSQGDRVDPNSPLHF.

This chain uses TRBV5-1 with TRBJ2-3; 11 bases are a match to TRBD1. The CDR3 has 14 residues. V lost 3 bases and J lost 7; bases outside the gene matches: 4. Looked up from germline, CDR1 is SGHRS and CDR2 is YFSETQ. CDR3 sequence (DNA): TGCGCCAGCAGCTGGGGGGACAGGGGGAATACGCAGTATTTT. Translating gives CASSWGDRGNTQYF.

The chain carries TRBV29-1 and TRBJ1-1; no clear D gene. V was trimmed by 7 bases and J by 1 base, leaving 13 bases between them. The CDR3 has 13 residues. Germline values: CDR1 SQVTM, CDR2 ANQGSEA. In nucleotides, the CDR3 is TGCAGCGCGAGAGGGCAGGAGAACACTGAAGCTTTCTTT. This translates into CSARGQENTEAFF.

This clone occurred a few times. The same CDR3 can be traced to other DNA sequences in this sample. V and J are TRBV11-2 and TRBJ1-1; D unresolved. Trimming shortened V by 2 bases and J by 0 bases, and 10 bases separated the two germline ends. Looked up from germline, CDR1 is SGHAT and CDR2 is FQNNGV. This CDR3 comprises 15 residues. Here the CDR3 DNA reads TGTGCCAGCAGCTTATTGCCGGGATTGAACACTGAAGCTTTCTTT. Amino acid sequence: CASSLLPGLNTEAFF.